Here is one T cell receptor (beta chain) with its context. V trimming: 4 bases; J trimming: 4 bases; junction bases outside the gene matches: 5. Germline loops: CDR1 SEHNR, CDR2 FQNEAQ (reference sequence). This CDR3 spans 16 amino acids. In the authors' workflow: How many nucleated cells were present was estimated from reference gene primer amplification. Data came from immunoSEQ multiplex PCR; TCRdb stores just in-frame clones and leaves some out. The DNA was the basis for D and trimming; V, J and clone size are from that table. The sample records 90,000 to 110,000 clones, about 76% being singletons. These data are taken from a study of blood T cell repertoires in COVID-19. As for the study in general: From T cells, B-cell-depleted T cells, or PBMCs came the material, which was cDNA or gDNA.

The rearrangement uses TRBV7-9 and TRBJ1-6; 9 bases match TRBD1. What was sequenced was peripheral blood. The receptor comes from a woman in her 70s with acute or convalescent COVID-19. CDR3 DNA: TGTGCCAGCAGCTCTAGACAGGGGGTTTATAATTCACCCCTCCACTTT. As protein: CASSSRQGVYNSPLHF.